This T cell receptor beta chain was sequenced for a study of OX40 agonist ivuxolimab in advanced cancers. At the level of the study: The dose-escalation cohort was around 83% male, with a mean age of around 60 years, ranging about 23 to 90. Three patients showed partial responses: one hepatocellular carcinoma and two cutaneous melanoma cases.

Germline CDR1 KGHSH, CDR2 LQKENI. Trimming cost V 3 bases and J 1 base; bases outside gene matches: 2. The CDR3 covers 14 residues. General study findings and limits: Compared with CD4+, CD8+ T cells on average had more expanded clones.

The table came from immunoSEQ multiplex PCR; TCRdb's copy has only in-frame clones and leaves some out. Of nearly 20,000 clones in the sample, 70% to 90% were seen once. With respect to this clone: Its antigen remains unknown.

This sequence joins TRBV18 and TRBJ1-1; the match to TRBD1 covers 7 bases. The material was CD4+ or CD8+ T cells sorted from blood, obtained in a trial of the OX40 agonist ivuxolimab. The sequence came from an adult with an advanced solid tumor such as melanoma, head and neck, liver or kidney cancer. CDR3 sequence (DNA): TGTGCCAGCTCACCCGGGACAGAGAACACTGAAGCTTTCTTT. This encodes CASSPGTENTEAFF. The full variable domain, rest sourced from reference TRBV18 and TRBJ1-1, is NAGVMQNPRHLVRRRGQEARLRCSPMKGHSHVYWYRQLPEEGLKFMVYLQKENIIDESGMPKERFSAEFPKEGPSILRIQQVVRGDSAAYFCASSPGTENTEAFFGQGTRLTVV.